This T cell receptor beta chain was sequenced for a study of T cell changes during pregnancy in multiple sclerosis. CDR1 SEHNR and CDR2 FQNEAQ come from the germline V gene (reference sequence). With 8 bases removed from V and 5 bases from J, the gap between germline ends came to 7 bases. CDR3 length equals 10 residues. Sequencing was performed with immunoSEQ multiplex PCR; in TCRdb, only in-frame clones are kept and a portion is missing. This table holds about 120,000 clones, about 90% found once. This rearrangement joins TRBV7-9 to TRBJ2-7; the D is unclear. Sequenced here: peripheral blood, sampled in the third trimester of pregnancy. This receptor was taken from a female donor with multiple sclerosis, enrolled in a pregnancy study. CDR3 sequence: CASAKNEQYF. In DNA form, the CDR3 reads TGTGCCAGCGCGAAGAACGAGCAGTACTTC.